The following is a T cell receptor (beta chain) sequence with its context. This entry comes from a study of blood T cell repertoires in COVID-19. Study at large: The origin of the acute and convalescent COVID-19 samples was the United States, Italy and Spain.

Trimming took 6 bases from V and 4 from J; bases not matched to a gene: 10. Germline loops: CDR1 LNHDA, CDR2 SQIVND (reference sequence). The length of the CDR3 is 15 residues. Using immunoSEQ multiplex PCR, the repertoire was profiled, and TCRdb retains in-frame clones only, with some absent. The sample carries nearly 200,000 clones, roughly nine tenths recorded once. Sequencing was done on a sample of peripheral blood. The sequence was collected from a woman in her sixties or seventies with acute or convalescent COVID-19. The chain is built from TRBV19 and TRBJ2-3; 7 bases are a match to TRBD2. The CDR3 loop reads CASRESSGNSDTQYF. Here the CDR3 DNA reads TGTGCCAGTAGGGAGTCCAGCGGGAACTCAGATACGCAGTATTTT.